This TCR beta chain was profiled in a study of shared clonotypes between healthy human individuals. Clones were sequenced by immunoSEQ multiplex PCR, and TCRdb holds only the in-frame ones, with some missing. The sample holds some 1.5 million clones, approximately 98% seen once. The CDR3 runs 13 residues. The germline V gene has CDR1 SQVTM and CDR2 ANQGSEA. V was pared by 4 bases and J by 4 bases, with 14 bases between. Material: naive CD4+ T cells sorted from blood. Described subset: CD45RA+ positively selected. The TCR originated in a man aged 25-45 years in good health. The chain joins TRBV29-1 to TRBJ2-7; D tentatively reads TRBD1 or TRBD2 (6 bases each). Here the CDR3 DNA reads TGCAGCGTTGGGGCCGGGGGCAAATACGAGCAGTACTTC. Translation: CSVGAGGKYEQYF.